This T cell receptor beta chain was retrieved from a study of T cells and Merkel cell carcinoma outcomes. Overall study results and limits: Repertoire plus T-cell density reportedly predicted Merkel cell carcinoma outcomes.

Assay used: immunoSEQ multiplex PCR; TCRdb lists only in-frame clones, some missing. Altogether some 6,000 clones are present, under 80% being singletons, with the ten largest covering over 11%. Comment on this clone: Its antigen remains unidentified.

Source material: tumor tissue from Merkel cell carcinoma. This TCR derives from a human donor with Merkel cell carcinoma. Some clones in this sample may be carry-over from other donors' samples.

The CDR3 DNA reads as TGCAGCGTTATTGGTCGAGCGGGAGGGTCCTACGAGCAGTACTTC. It is translated as CSVIGRAGGSYEQYF. V and J are TRBV29-1 and TRBJ2-7; 10 positions match TRBD2. The germline gives CDR1 SQVTM, CDR2 ANQGSEA. The CDR3 is made up of 15 amino acids. V shed 5 bases, J shed 1 base, and the junction held 8 bases outside the gene matches.